The clone carrying this TCR beta chain was observed at least ten times. The antigen remains unidentified. RNA transcripts served as the template for amplifying TCR beta CDR3 regions. HTBI primers were employed in a first-round RT-PCR of the TCR CDR3. Via MiXCR, TCRdb re-called the multiplex PCR reads, giving one row per CDR3 protein. The sample carries fewer than 800,000 distinct CDR3 sequences, about 16% recorded once. This entry comes from a study of T cells in Graves' hyperthyroidism and ophthalmopathy. Study as a whole: The authors collected peripheral blood at initial diagnosis, before any treatment. Study-wide findings and caveats: Model predictions of ophthalmopathy came a median approximately 6.5 months before onset. Most thyroid clonotypes that were expanded above 0.001 also turned up in blood. Ophthalmopathy and stable hyperthyroidism were told apart by a 13 V-J model.

The germline V gene has CDR1 MDHEN and CDR2 SYDVKM. V gave up 9 bases and J gave up 0 bases; unmatched junction bases: 5. The CDR3 covers 14 residues. J is TRBJ2-3 and V is TRBV28; 8 bases are a match to TRBD2. The sample taken for sequencing was blood. This receptor was taken from a man between 18 and 35 years old with Graves' hyperthyroidism. The CDR3 DNA follows: TGTGCCAGTCGACTAGCGATTAGCACAGATACGCAGTATTTT. Protein sequence: CASRLAISTDTQYF. Full variable domain (missing parts from reference TRBV28 and TRBJ2-3): DVKVTQSSRYLVKRTGEKVFLECVQDMDHENMFWYRQDPGLGLRLIYFSYDVKMKEKGDIPEGYSVSREKKERFSLILESASTNQTSMYLCASRLAISTDTQYFGPGTRLTVL.